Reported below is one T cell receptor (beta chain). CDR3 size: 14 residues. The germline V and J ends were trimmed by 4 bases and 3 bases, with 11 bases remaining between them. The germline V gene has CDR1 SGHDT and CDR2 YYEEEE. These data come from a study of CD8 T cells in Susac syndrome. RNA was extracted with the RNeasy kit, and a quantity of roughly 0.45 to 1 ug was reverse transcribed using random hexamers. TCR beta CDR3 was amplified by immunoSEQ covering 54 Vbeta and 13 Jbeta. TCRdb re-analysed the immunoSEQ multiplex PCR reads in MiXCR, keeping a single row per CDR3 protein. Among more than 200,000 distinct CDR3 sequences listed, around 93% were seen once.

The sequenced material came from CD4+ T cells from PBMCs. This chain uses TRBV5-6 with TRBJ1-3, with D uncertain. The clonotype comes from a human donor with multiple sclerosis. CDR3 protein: CASSQKGYGNTIYF. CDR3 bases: TGTGCCAGCAGCCAGAAGGGTTATGGAAACACCATATATTTT.